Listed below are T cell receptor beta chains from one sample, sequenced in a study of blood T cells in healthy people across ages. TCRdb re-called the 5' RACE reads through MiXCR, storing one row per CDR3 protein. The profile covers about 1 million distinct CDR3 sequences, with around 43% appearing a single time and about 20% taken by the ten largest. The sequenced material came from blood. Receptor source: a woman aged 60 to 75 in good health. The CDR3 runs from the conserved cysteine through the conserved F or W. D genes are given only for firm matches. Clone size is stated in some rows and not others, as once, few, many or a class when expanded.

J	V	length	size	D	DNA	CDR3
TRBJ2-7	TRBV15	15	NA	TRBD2	TGTGCCACCAGCAGAGTACGGGAGGAAGTTTACGAGCAGTACTTC	CATSRVREEVYEQYF
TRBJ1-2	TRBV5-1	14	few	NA	TGCGCCAGCAGCCCGCCGACGGGGGGCCATGGCTACACCTTC	CASSPPTGGHGYTF
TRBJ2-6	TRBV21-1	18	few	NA	TGTGCCAGCAGCAAAGGGACAGGGGTAGTCGCTGGGGCCAACGTCCTGACTTTC	CASSKGTGVVAGANVLTF
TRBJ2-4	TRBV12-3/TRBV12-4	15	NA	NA	TGTGCCAGCAGTGGACGGGGAGGAGCCAAAAACATTCAGTACTTC	CASSGRGGAKNIQYF
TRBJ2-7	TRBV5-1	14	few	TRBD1	TGCGCCAGCAGCTTGGTACCCGACAGGGACGAGCAGTACTTC	CASSLVPDRDEQYF
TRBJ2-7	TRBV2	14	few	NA	TGTGCCAGCAGCCTGGACATGTTATCCTACGAGCAGTACTTC	CASSLDMLSYEQYF
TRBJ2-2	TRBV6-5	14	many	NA	TGTGCCAGCAGCCCGACAGGGAGGACCGGGGAGCTGTTTTTT	CASSPTGRTGELFF
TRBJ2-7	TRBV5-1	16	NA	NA	TGCGCCAGCAGCTTGGCCTACAGTAACTCCTACAATGAGCAGTACTTC	CASSLAYSNSYNEQYF
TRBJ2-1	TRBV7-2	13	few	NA	TGTGCCAGCAGCTTAGCTTTAGAGAATGAGCAGTTCTTC	CASSLALENEQFF
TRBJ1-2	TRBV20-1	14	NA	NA	TGCAGTGCTAGAGATCAGGGACGGGAGTATGGCTACACCTTC	CSARDQGREYGYTF
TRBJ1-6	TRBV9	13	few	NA	TGTGCCAGCCGGCGAGGGGATAATTCACCCCCCCACTTT	CASRRGDNSPPHF
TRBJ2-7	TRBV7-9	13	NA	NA	TGTGCCAGCAGCTTAACGGCAACCTACGAGCAGTACTTC	CASSLTATYEQYF
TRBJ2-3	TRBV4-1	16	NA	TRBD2	TGCGCCAGCAGCCAAGGATTTAGCGGGGGTTTAGATACGCAGTATTTT	CASSQGFSGGLDTQYF
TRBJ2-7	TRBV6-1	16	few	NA	TGTGCCAGCAGTGAAAACATAGTCCGTGGAACCTACGAGCAGTACTTC	CASSENIVRGTYEQYF
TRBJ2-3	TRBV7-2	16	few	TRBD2	TGTGCCAGCAGCTTTCTAGCGGGAGGGCCGGGGGATACGCAGTATTTT	CASSFLAGGPGDTQYF
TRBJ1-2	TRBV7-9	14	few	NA	TGTGCCAGCAGCTTAGAGGCGGCTAACTATGGCTACACCTTC	CASSLEAANYGYTF
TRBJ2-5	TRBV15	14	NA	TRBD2	TGTGCCACCAGCAGGTTCGGGCGGGGGGAGACCCAGTACTTC	CATSRFGRGETQYF
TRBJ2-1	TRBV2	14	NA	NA	TGTGCCAGCAGAGCCCTAGCTCCGGAGGCTGAGCAGTTCTTC	CASRALAPEAEQFF
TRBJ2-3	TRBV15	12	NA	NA	TGTGCCACCAGCCTAAGCTCAGATACGCAGTATTTT	CATSLSSDTQYF
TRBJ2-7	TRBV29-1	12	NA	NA	TGCAGCGCAATCCCGGACAGCCACGAGCAGTACTTC	CSAIPDSHEQYF
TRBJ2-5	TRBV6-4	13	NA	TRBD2	TGTGCCAGCAGCCATACTAGCGGAGAGACCCAGTACTTC	CASSHTSGETQYF
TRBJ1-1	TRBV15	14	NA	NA	TGTGCCACCAGCAGCGGACTGGAGAACACTGAAGCTTTCTTT	CATSSGLENTEAFF
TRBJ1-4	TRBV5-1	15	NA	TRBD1	TGCGCCAGCAGCTCACTGACAGGGGCGGCAGAAAAACTGTTTTTT	CASSSLTGAAEKLFF
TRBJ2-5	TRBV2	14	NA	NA	TGTGCCAGCCATTGGACGAAGTTTATGGAGACCCAGTACTTC	CASHWTKFMETQYF
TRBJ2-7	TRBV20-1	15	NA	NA	TGCAGTGCTATTTACTTGCGGACCGGAACTTACGAGCAGTACTTC	CSAIYLRTGTYEQYF